This T cell receptor (beta chain) was captured by sequencing in a study of blood T cells in healthy people across ages. A second PCR, run for about 7 to 11 cycles, used a sample-barcoded 5' primer plus a J-beta primer mix. From the 5' RACE reads, TCRdb called clonotypes with MiXCR, one entry per CDR3 protein. The repertoire holds about 830,000 distinct CDR3 sequences, with around 68% as singletons. The CDR3 runs to 14 residues. Germline loops: CDR1 MNHNY, CDR2 SVGAGI (reference sequence). This TCR came from a man younger than 40 in good health. The sequencing sample was made of blood. The chain recombines TRBV6-6 with TRBJ2-4; 8 positions agree with TRBD2. Near its end, the DNA agrees better with TRBJ2-5, so the J call may be wrong. In DNA form, the CDR3 reads TGTGCCAGCCACCGGGGGGGGACTAAAGAGACCCAGTACTTC. Encoded protein: CASHRGGTKETQYF.